This TCR beta chain is drawn from a study of blood T cell repertoires in COVID-19 (dated by TCRdb to the early 2020s). Regarding the study in general: Samples from collaborators originated in the United States, Italy and Spain and spanned both the acute and convalescent phases of COVID-19. Deeply sampled blood TCRbeta repertoires from subjects exposed to, actively infected with, or recovered from COVID-19 were included in the dataset. HLA class I and class II types, where available, came from metadata supplied by the sample provider rather than from assay-based typing. The samples were drawn from two sources: the first 160 participants of the ongoing ImmuneRACE study, and about 1,300 subjects contributed by 6 global collaborators. The material from the prospective study consisted of cDNA or gDNA derived from T cells, B-cell-depleted T cells, or PBMCs. The repertoires were released in a freely available public database intended as a resource for research on the immune response to SARS-CoV-2. Sample metadata almost always included a de-identified subject ID, COVID-19 status, age in years and sex.

TCRbeta CDR3 regions were amplified from genomic DNA using the immunoSEQ Assay, a bias-controlled multiplex PCR. The paper's data handling went like this. The number of nucleated cells in each sample was estimated by amplification of reference gene primers within the assay. To quantify the absolute abundance of each unique TCRbeta CDR3 rearrangement, sequence reads were collapsed and filtered. For each sample, productive Simpson clonality was calculated by taking the square root of Simpson's diversity index across productive rearrangements. TCRdb's version of the immuneACCESS table is confined to in-frame rearrangements and falls short of the full clone set. An unresolved V gene accounts for under half of the shortfall where checked; the remainder is of unknown origin. V and J calls and clone size are as listed in that table; D and trimming were resolved from the DNA. The sample table records about 240,000 clones; around 85% of these occur just once. The ten largest account for less than 8% of the sample.

The research as a whole found: How much clinical and demographic metadata was included differed by source and by participant, and the metadata was provided uncurated.

Whole blood was collected in K2EDTA tubes by collaborating institutions according to the institutions' own protocols. For TCRbeta analysis, collaborators shipped samples as frozen whole blood, isolated PBMCs, or DNA extracted from either of those sample types. CDR1 KGHSH and CDR2 LQKENI were looked up in the germline V gene. The CDR3 numbers 16 residues from cysteine through phenylalanine. The entry retains the CDR3 DNA only, 48 bases that are in frame from base 1. Trimming leaves V shorter by 2 bases and J shorter by 5 bases, with the junction holding 11 bases beyond the gene matches. Remarks on this clone: Its recognized antigen is unknown. No per-base quality is available; no much larger clone lies one base away.

The sample consisted of peripheral blood. This clonotype was sampled from a man aged 55 to 70 with acute or convalescent COVID-19. The rearrangement combines TRBV18 with TRBJ2-7, with TRBD1 identical over 8 junction bases. The CDR3 protein: CASSPSVGQGSHEQYF. Read as DNA, the sequence is TGTGCCAGCTCACCATCAGTTGGACAGGGTAGCCACGAGCAGTACTTC.